This T cell receptor (beta chain) stems from a study of cytomegalovirus exposure and HLA in healthy donors. Study-level results: As a later analysis showed, a missense DCLRE1C variant was linked to trimming of TCR beta V- and J-genes.

This clone was seen a few times. What it binds is unknown. Germline loops: CDR1 SGDLS, CDR2 YYNGEE. CDR3 size: 16 residues. Germline trimming cut 0 bases from V and 0 bases from J; bases unmatched to any gene: 2. The PCR made use of 60 Vbeta and 13 Jbeta primers. Generated by immunoSEQ multiplex PCR, the TCRdb table keeps only in-frame clones and is missing some. This repertoire shows more than 100,000 clones, about 80% found once; its top ten account for 1%. The specimen was PBMCs. V gene TRBV9 combines with J gene TRBJ2-2; 7 nucleotides align to TRBD2. The sequence came from a man in his forties in good health and CMV-seronegative. The CDR3 DNA reads TGTGCCAGCAGCGTAGGGGGACTAACGAACACCGGGGAGCTGTTTTTT. Protein product: CASSVGGLTNTGELFF.